This TCR beta chain appears in the sequencing data of a study of blood T cell repertoires in COVID-19. Study details: From T cells, B-cell-depleted T cells, or PBMCs came the material, which was cDNA or gDNA.

CDR1 is SGHNT, CDR2 YYREEE, per germline (reference sequence). Trimming removed 4 bases at V and 1 base at J, with 14 bases between. The CDR3 consists of 15 residues. Cohorts were based on clinical histories the participants reported. In the study's own analysis: Counts of nucleated cells, estimated from reference gene primer amplification, were obtained. Clones were read by immunoSEQ multiplex PCR, and TCRdb kept only the in-frame ones, dropping some. The V and J calls and clone size were taken over from that table, and D and trimming were inferred from the DNA. Of over 200,000 clones listed, about 87% were seen once; the top ten hold about 3.5%.

The sequencing input was PBMCs or T cells enriched from blood (not recorded which). This sequence joins TRBV5-4 and TRBJ2-5, with a weak D call TRBD1 (6 bases). The TCR originated in a woman aged 25-40 years who had been exposed to COVID-19. CDR3 bases: TGTGCCAGCAGCCCGCGACAGGCGCTCCAAGAGACCCAGTACTTC. Translating it yields CASSPRQALQETQYF.